This section outlines one TCR beta chain sequence together with its context. What it binds is not known. Profiled with immunoSEQ multiplex PCR; TCRdb holds only in-frame clones, not every one. Among approximately 480,000 clones, around nine tenths were seen once, and the ten largest hold 13%. The treatment was: some 20 received Ad26.COV2.S at low or high dose, single or two shots; several received placebo; per-sample allocation not given. Sampling was performed 63 days after the first vaccine or placebo injection. Boston hosted the donor, who was an adult aged 18-55 years. The ends lost 4 bases at V and 2 bases at J; junction bases unmatched: 8. In germline, CDR1 is LGHDT, CDR2 YNNKEL (reference sequence). This CDR3 has 16 amino acids. The source of the sample is a study of Ad26.COV2.S vaccination and SARS-CoV-2 variants. As for the study in general: Ad26.COV2.S, an intramuscular injection, was given once or twice 56 days apart. Notes on the study in general: Vaccinees displayed broader spike-specific TCR repertoires than placebo recipients. Breadth and depth estimates from TCRs may understate total T cell responses.

This specimen was peripheral blood, taken in a trial of Ad26.COV2.S vaccine versus placebo. This chain links TRBV3-1 (or the pseudogene TRBV3-2) with TRBJ2-7, with 10 bases that match TRBD2. The receptor comes from a person aged 18-65 years who received the Ad26.COV2.S COVID-19 vaccine or a placebo. CDR3 sequence: CASSPRPSGSAYEQYF. CDR3 in DNA: TGTGCCAGCAGCCCTAGACCTAGCGGGAGTGCCTACGAGCAGTACTTC.